What follows describes a single TCR beta chain. The antigen remains undetermined. Clones were read by immunoSEQ multiplex PCR, and TCRdb kept only the in-frame ones, dropping some. The sample consists of roughly 130,000 clones, about 94% of them appearing once. The entry originates in a study of T cell responses to AZD1222 COVID-19 vaccine. General study results and limits: The repertoires were collected only after the peak T cell response.

CDR3 length: 17 amino acids. Trimming left V 5 bases short and J 3 bases short, with 23 bases between. The germline V gene has CDR1 MNHEY and CDR2 SMNVEV (reference sequence). The receptor was derived from an adult who received the AZD1222 COVID-19 vaccine. The chain has TRBV27 and TRBJ2-7; D is tentatively TRBD1 or TRBD2 (6 bases each). Material: peripheral blood, obtained 28 days after the second AZD1222 dose. The CDR3 DNA reads TGTGCCAGCAGTCCAACGACAGGAGGGGAGGTGGACTACGAGCAGTACTTC. Amino acids: CASSPTTGGEVDYEQYF.